Listed here are 30 T cell receptor beta chains from one sample, sequenced in a study of cytomegalovirus exposure and HLA in healthy donors. PCR employed 60 Vbeta and 13 Jbeta primers. Method: immunoSEQ multiplex PCR; TCRdb's copy keeps in-frame clones and lacks some. Of 150,000 to 200,000 clones listed, around 83% are singletons. Material for sequencing was PBMCs. All receptors derive from a woman aged 18-29 years in good health and CMV-seronegative.

This clone was counted a single time. V usage is TRBV27 and J usage is TRBJ2-7, with D possibly matching TRBD2 (6 bases). The CDR3 sequence is 16 residues long. V lost 2 bases, J lost 4 bases, and 18 bases lay in between. CDR1 is MNHEY and CDR2 is SMNVEV in the germline V gene (reference sequence). CDR3 DNA: TGTGCCAGCAGTTTAACTTACGGGAGCGACCCATACGAGCAGTACTTC. It codes for CASSLTYGSDPYEQYF.

In its sample, this clone was seen a few times. This same CDR3 is encoded by further DNA sequences in the sample. The chain employs TRBV29-1 and TRBJ1-2; D is ambiguous. The germline V gene encodes CDR1 SQVTM and CDR2 ANQGSEA. V lost 3 bases and J 3 bases, leaving 8 bases between the germline ends. The length of the CDR3 is 12 residues. The CDR3 bases are TGCAGCGTTGAGCGCGGATACTATGGCTACACCTTC. Translated: CSVERGYYGYTF.

J is TRBJ2-3 and V is TRBV5-1; 10 nucleotides agree with TRBD2. CDR1 is SGHRS and CDR2 is YFSETQ in the germline V gene. Trimming took 0 bases from V and 3 from J; bases not matched to a gene: 7. The CDR3 sequence is 17 residues long. As DNA, the CDR3 is TGCGCCAGCAGCTTGGGGGCTAGCGGGAGCGGGACAGATACGCAGTATTTT. Its protein is CASSLGASGSGTDTQYF.

The chain carries TRBV19 and TRBJ2-1; 8 bases line up with TRBD2. This CDR3 region has 13 residues. Trimming took 1 base from V and 10 from J; bases not matched to a gene: 3. Germline V gene sequence: CDR1 LNHDA, CDR2 SQIVND (reference sequence). In DNA form, the CDR3 reads TGTGCCAGTAGTATAGCGAGCGGGGGAGAGCAGTTCTTC. Translated: CASSIASGGEQFF.

This clone was picked up one time. V usage is TRBV6-5 and J usage is TRBJ2-1, with TRBD2 matching over 10 bases. CDR3 length: 15 residues. From germline, CDR1 is MNHEY and CDR2 SVGAGI. Trimming at V came to 0 bases and at J to 9 bases, leaving 5 bases not matched to a gene. The CDR3 sequence: CASSYSTSGHAEQFF. CDR3 bases: TGTGCCAGCAGTTACTCGACTAGCGGGCATGCTGAGCAGTTCTTC.

J is TRBJ1-6 and V is TRBV27, with D possibly being TRBD1 (6 bases). V was clipped by 2 bases and J by 0 bases, with 14 bases between them. This CDR3 region has 18 residues. Germline V gene sequence: CDR1 MNHEY, CDR2 SMNVEV (reference sequence). The CDR3 sequence: CASSLIGRGSSYNSPLHF. Written as DNA, the CDR3 is TGTGCCAGCAGTTTAATAGGCAGGGGAAGCTCCTATAATTCACCCCTCCACTTT.

The rearrangement uses TRBV4-3 and TRBJ2-3; 12 positions agree with TRBD2. The V and J ends lost 5 bases and 4 bases, in that order; junction bases with no gene match: 13. CDR3 length equals 18 residues. Germline CDR1 reads LGHNA; CDR2 reads YSLEER. The CDR3 protein is CASSTRPASGRAPDTQYF. CDR3 bases: TGCGCCAGCAGCACAAGGCCGGCTAGCGGGAGGGCCCCAGATACGCAGTATTTT.

The chain combines TRBV25-1 with TRBJ1-1, with TRBD1 matching over 9 bases. The CDR3 loop spans 16 amino acids. Germline CDR1 and CDR2: MGHDK and SYGVNS. V shed 3 bases, J shed 6 bases, and the junction held 11 bases outside the gene matches. The CDR3 bases are TGTGCCAGCAGTGACCGGGACAGGGACGGTTTCGCTGAAGCTTTCTTT. As protein: CASSDRDRDGFAEAFF.

The CDR3 loop is CASSLAKTGPGNTIYF. In DNA form, the CDR3 reads TGTGCCAGCAGCTTAGCGAAAACAGGACCTGGAAACACCATATATTTT. This chain uses TRBV7-9 with TRBJ1-3, with a tentative D call TRBD1 (5 bases). The CDR3 is 16 amino acids. Trimming left V 0 bases short and J 2 bases short, with 11 bases between. The germline V gene encodes CDR1 SEHNR and CDR2 FQNEAQ (reference sequence).

V is TRBV29-1 and J is TRBJ2-3, with TRBD1 identical over 8 bases. Germline values: CDR1 SQVTM, CDR2 ANQGSEA. V lost 5 bases to trimming and J lost 2 bases; unmatched junction nucleotides: 6. The CDR3 length is 14 residues. As DNA, the CDR3 is TGCAGCGTTCTGTGGGACAGGTCCACAGATACGCAGTATTTT. Protein product: CSVLWDRSTDTQYF.

V usage is TRBV19 and J usage is TRBJ1-3, with a weak D call TRBD1 (5 bases). CDR3 length equals 14 residues. Trimming took off 5 bases at V and 3 bases at J, with 11 bases between the two ends. Per the germline V gene, CDR1 is LNHDA and CDR2 is SQIVND (reference sequence). This CDR3 is CASSSGLRGNTIYF. Here the CDR3 DNA reads TGTGCCAGTAGTTCGGGACTGCGTGGAAACACCATATATTTT. Full variable domain (missing parts from reference TRBV19 and TRBJ1-3): DGGITQSPKYLFRKEGQNVTLSCEQNLNHDAMYWYRQDPGQGLRLIYYSQIVNDFQKGDIAEGYSVSREKKESFPLTVTSAQKNPTAFYLCASSSGLRGNTIYFGEGSWLTVV.

This chain links TRBV12-5 with TRBJ2-3; TRBD1 matches 9 bases. V lost 7 bases and J lost 7; bases outside the gene matches: 9. The V gene's germline CDR1 is LGHNT and CDR2 FRNRAP. The CDR3 has 14 residues. The CDR3 protein is CASAPGTGRNTQYF. In DNA, the CDR3 is TGTGCTAGTGCCCCCGGGACAGGGAGAAATACGCAGTATTTT.

The rearrangement links TRBV25-1 to TRBJ2-1; 10 bases are a match to TRBD2. CDR1 MGHDK and CDR2 SYGVNS come from the germline V gene. CDR3 length: 13 residues. The CDR3, as DNA: TGTTTAAAAGGGACTAGCGTCGTCAATGAGCAGTTCTTC. Its protein product is CLKGTSVVNEQFF.

V usage is TRBV5-4 and J usage is TRBJ2-3; 8 bases line up with TRBD2. The CDR3 totals 16 residues. J gave up 2 bases and V 1 base, and 6 bases lay outside the gene matches. Germline lookup yields CDR1 SGHNT and CDR2 YYREEE (reference sequence). CDR3 protein: CASSLRSGRATDTQYF. The CDR3, as DNA: TGTGCCAGCAGCTTGCGCTCCGGGAGGGCCACAGATACGCAGTATTTT.

The V gene is TRBV6-1, the J gene TRBJ2-5; no clear D. V was trimmed by 1 base and J by 5 bases, leaving 8 bases between them. This CDR3 is built from 13 residues. Germline CDR1 MNHNS, CDR2 SASEGT. In DNA, the CDR3 is TGTGCCAGCAGTGAAGGAGGTCGGGAGACCCAGTACTTC. Amino acid sequence: CASSEGGRETQYF.

The rearrangement uses TRBV6-5 and TRBJ1-2; D ambiguous. The CDR3 length is 13 residues. The germline V and J ends were trimmed by 6 bases and 9 bases, with 17 bases remaining between them. Germline CDR1 reads MNHEY; CDR2 reads SVGAGI. CDR3 amino acids: CASRYGPLGSYTF. Written as DNA, the CDR3 is TGTGCCAGCAGATACGGACCGCTCGGGAGCTACACCTTC.

The chain carries TRBV5-1 and TRBJ1-1; 7 bases are shared with TRBD1. The junction had 6 bases not matched to a gene; V was cut back by 0 bases and J by 4 bases. The length of the CDR3 is 15 residues. Germline CDR1 and CDR2: SGHRS and YFSETQ. The CDR3 here is CASSLGSGGITEAFF. The CDR3 coding sequence is TGCGCCAGCAGCTTGGGGTCAGGGGGTATCACTGAAGCTTTCTTT.

The chain recombines TRBV6-1 with TRBJ2-7; 9 nucleotides agree with TRBD2. CDR3 size: 15 residues. Germline V CDR1 and CDR2: MNHNS, SASEGT. J gave up 3 bases and V 4 bases, and 7 bases lay outside the gene matches. The DNA for the CDR3 is TGTGCCAGCAGTGGCCCGAATAGCGGGAGCTACGAGCAGTACGTC. It is translated as CASSGPNSGSYEQYV.

CDR3 sequence (DNA): TGTGCCTGGGCAACAGGGTTCTCTGGGGCCAACGTCCTGACTTTC. Translating it yields CAWATGFSGANVLTF. This chain connects TRBV30 to TRBJ2-6; possible D gene TRBD1, 6 bases. This CDR3 is 15 amino acids long. Trimming removed 5 bases from V and 0 bases from J, with 11 bases in between. CDR1 and CDR2 (germline): GTSNPN, SVGIG (reference sequence). Using reference TRBV30 and TRBJ2-6 for the parts outside the CDR3, the full variable domain is SQTIHQWPATLVQPVGSPLSLECTVEGTSNPNLYWYRQAAGRGLQLLFYSVGIGQISSEVPQNLSASRPQDRQFILSSKKLLLSDSGFYLCAWATGFSGANVLTFGAGSRLTVL.

This sequence joins TRBV5-4 and TRBJ2-3; a possible D gene is TRBD2 (6 bases). CDR1 SGHNT and CDR2 YYREEE come from the germline V gene (reference sequence). The CDR3 is made up of 15 amino acids. The V gene lost 6 bases and the J gene lost 1 base, with 15 bases spanning the gap. CDR3 in amino acids: CASTPRGLGTDTQYF. CDR3 DNA sequence: TGTGCCAGCACCCCGAGGGGACTCGGCACAGATACGCAGTATTTT.

This chain connects TRBV23-1 to TRBJ1-4; no reliable D call. TRBV23-1 is known as an ORF, though its function is uncertain. The CDR3 consists of 16 residues. V was pared by 0 bases and J by 5 bases, with 13 bases between. CDR3 in amino acids: CASSQSNRSLNEKLFF. The CDR3 DNA follows: TGCGCCAGCAGTCAATCCAACAGAAGTTTGAATGAAAAACTGTTTTTT.

The table lists this clone with a count of one. This sequence joins TRBV7-2 and TRBJ1-4; 9 positions agree with TRBD1. In germline, CDR1 is SGHTA, CDR2 FQGNSA. V gave up 5 bases and J gave up 8 bases; unmatched junction bases: 18. The CDR3 runs to 18 residues. CDR3 residues: CASSRRGGQGAKWEKLFF. CDR3 DNA sequence: TGTGCCAGCAGCCGAAGGGGGGGACAGGGCGCCAAATGGGAAAAACTGTTTTTT.

The chain joins TRBV30 to TRBJ1-2; D remains ambiguous. Germline values: CDR1 GTSNPN, CDR2 SVGIG (reference sequence). Trimming removed 0 bases from V and 0 bases from J, with 5 bases in between. The CDR3 loop spans 13 amino acids. DNA for the CDR3: TGTGCCTGGAGTGTCGACACTAACTATGGCTACACCTTC. The encoded protein is CAWSVDTNYGYTF.

V is TRBV5-1 and J is TRBJ2-7; 8 bases align to TRBD1. V trimming: 5 bases; J trimming: 4 bases; junction bases outside the gene matches: 2. The germline CDR1 and CDR2 sequences are SGHRS and YFSETQ. CDR3 size: 12 residues. CDR3 nucleotide sequence: TGCGCCAGCAGAAGGACAGGGTACGAGCAGTACTTC. Its protein product is CASRRTGYEQYF.

V is TRBV30 and J is TRBJ2-3; TRBD2 is a possible D gene (5 bases). V shed 4 bases and J shed 1 base, with 15 bases lying between them. Germline V lookup: CDR1 GTSNPN, CDR2 SVGIG (reference sequence). CDR3 length: 15 residues. Written as DNA, the CDR3 is TGTGCCTGGACTGCGGGCGCGACTCGCACAGATACGCAGTATTTT. The encoded protein is CAWTAGATRTDTQYF.

The chain joins TRBV6-6 to TRBJ2-5; TRBD2 matches 13 bases. The CDR3 totals 16 residues. Germline V gene data show CDR1 as MNHNY and CDR2 as SVGAGI (reference sequence). Trimming at V came to 2 bases and at J to 0 bases, leaving 0 bases not matched to a gene. CDR3 protein: CASSYGTSGNQETQYF. CDR3 DNA sequence: TGTGCCAGCAGTTACGGGACTAGCGGGAACCAAGAGACCCAGTACTTC.

This rearrangement joins TRBV11-2 to TRBJ2-5, with 7 bases matching TRBD1. Per germline, CDR1 SGHAT and CDR2 FQNNGV. J gave up 0 bases and V 0 bases, and 7 bases lay outside the gene matches. CDR3 length: 17 amino acids. Here the CDR3 reads CASSLDLAGGNQETQYF. The CDR3 coding sequence is TGTGCCAGCAGCTTAGATCTGGCAGGGGGTAACCAAGAGACCCAGTACTTC.

Only a few counts were recorded for this clone. The V call is TRBV5-6, the J call TRBJ1-2; 7 nucleotides align to TRBD1. V lost 6 bases to trimming and J lost 5 bases; unmatched junction nucleotides: 16. Germline assignment: CDR1 SGHDT and CDR2 YYEEEE. The CDR3 totals 16 residues. The CDR3 region has the DNA TGTGCCAGCACTACTTCCCCGACAGGGAGCACTTATGGCTACACCTTC. Protein product: CASTTSPTGSTYGYTF.

The gene calls are TRBV10-3 and TRBJ2-5, with D tentatively TRBD2 (6 bases). The germline V and J ends were trimmed by 3 bases and 2 bases, with 19 bases remaining between them. The CDR3 is 17 residues long. From germline, CDR1 is ENHRY and CDR2 SYGVKD. In nucleotides, the CDR3 is TGTGCCATCAGTGAATCGCATTCGGCTAGCGCTCAAGAGACCCAGTACTTC. It codes for CAISESHSASAQETQYF.

This clone appeared once. Other nucleotide sequences from this sample produce the same CDR3. The V and J genes are TRBV7-9 and TRBJ1-1, with D possibly matching TRBD1 (5 bases). V lost 6 bases to trimming and J lost 6 bases, with 17 bases between them. CDR3 length equals 14 residues. The V gene's germline CDR1 is SEHNR and CDR2 FQNEAQ (reference sequence). CDR3 protein: CASSPGRGFAEAFF. In nucleotides, the CDR3 is TGTGCCAGCAGTCCCGGGAGGGGTTTCGCTGAAGCTTTCTTT.